A selection of T cell receptor beta chains follows, all from one sample in a study of cytomegalovirus exposure and HLA in healthy donors. TCRdb keeps only in-frame clones here, not all; method: immunoSEQ multiplex PCR. The table shows about 170,000 clones, with around 76% occurring only once. Input material: PBMCs. The source of these receptors is a woman aged 25 to 39 in good health and CMV-seropositive. The CDR3 runs from the conserved cysteine through the conserved F or W. The order of the fields is CDR3 length, D gene, J gene, clone size, V gene, CDR3 protein, CDR3 DNA. D genes are given only for firm matches. Clone size is not always given. Where it is, it says once, few, many or a class for expanded clones.

cdr3_length: 15; d_call: TRBD1; j_call: TRBJ2-7; clone_size: NA; v_call: TRBV19; cdr3_aa: CASSQGADPSYEQYF; cdr3_nt: TGTGCCAGTAGCCAGGGGGCGGATCCATCCTACGAGCAGTACTTC
cdr3_length: 13; d_call: NA; j_call: TRBJ1-4; clone_size: NA; v_call: TRBV15; cdr3_aa: CATSRGQVEKLFF; cdr3_nt: TGTGCCACCAGCAGAGGGCAGGTCGAAAAACTGTTTTTT
cdr3_length: 16; d_call: TRBD2; j_call: TRBJ2-1; clone_size: NA; v_call: TRBV6-1; cdr3_aa: CASSEVVLAGYNEQFF; cdr3_nt: TGTGCCAGCAGTGAGGTTGTACTAGCGGGGTACAATGAGCAGTTCTTC
cdr3_length: 17; d_call: NA; j_call: TRBJ1-1; clone_size: once; v_call: TRBV27; cdr3_aa: CASSLSGIRRLNTEAFF; cdr3_nt: TGTGCCAGCAGTTTATCCGGGATCCGCCGACTGAACACTGAAGCTTTCTTT
cdr3_length: 14; d_call: NA; j_call: TRBJ1-3; clone_size: once; v_call: TRBV28; cdr3_aa: CASIDPGTPNTIYF; cdr3_nt: TGTGCCAGCATTGACCCCGGGACACCAAACACCATATATTTT
cdr3_length: 13; d_call: NA; j_call: TRBJ1-5; clone_size: NA; v_call: TRBV7-9; cdr3_aa: CASSSSGSQPQHF; cdr3_nt: TGTGCCAGCAGCTCCTCAGGGTCACAGCCCCAGCATTTT
cdr3_length: 14; d_call: NA; j_call: TRBJ2-7; clone_size: once; v_call: TRBV7-9; cdr3_aa: CASSLESRVYEQYF; cdr3_nt: TGTGCCAGCAGCTTAGAATCCCGGGTCTACGAGCAGTACTTC
cdr3_length: 15; d_call: NA; j_call: TRBJ1-6; clone_size: NA; v_call: TRBV5-6; cdr3_aa: CASSLVGALGSPLHF; cdr3_nt: TGTGCCAGCAGCTTGGTGGGGGCCTTAGGGTCACCCCTCCACTTT
cdr3_length: 17; d_call: NA; j_call: TRBJ2-6; clone_size: NA; v_call: TRBV5-4; cdr3_aa: CASSLGGLQSGANVLTF; cdr3_nt: TGTGCCAGCAGCTTGGGTGGACTTCAATCTGGGGCCAACGTCCTGACTTTC
cdr3_length: 13; d_call: TRBD1; j_call: TRBJ1-2; clone_size: few; v_call: TRBV5-1; cdr3_aa: CASSPGGREGYTF; cdr3_nt: TGCGCCAGCAGTCCAGGGGGAAGAGAGGGCTACACCTTC
cdr3_length: 16; d_call: NA; j_call: TRBJ2-7; clone_size: NA; v_call: TRBV27; cdr3_aa: CASSLPHNREPYEQYF; cdr3_nt: TGTGCCAGCAGTTTACCCCACAACAGGGAGCCCTACGAGCAGTACTTC
cdr3_length: 15; d_call: NA; j_call: TRBJ2-3; clone_size: NA; v_call: TRBV7-8; cdr3_aa: CASKWKRVGRDTQYF; cdr3_nt: TGTGCCAGCAAGTGGAAGCGGGTGGGGCGAGATACGCAGTATTTT
cdr3_length: 16; d_call: TRBD2; j_call: TRBJ2-3; clone_size: NA; v_call: TRBV9; cdr3_aa: CASSVEAGGLTDTQYF; cdr3_nt: TGTGCCAGCAGCGTAGAGGCGGGGGGGCTCACAGATACGCAGTATTTT
cdr3_length: 15; d_call: NA; j_call: TRBJ1-2; clone_size: NA; v_call: TRBV28; cdr3_aa: CASSFNTRRSYGYTF; cdr3_nt: TGTGCCAGCAGTTTCAATACACGGAGGTCATATGGCTACACCTTC
cdr3_length: 16; d_call: NA; j_call: TRBJ1-1; clone_size: NA; v_call: TRBV5-1; cdr3_aa: CASSLVVLGRDTEAFF; cdr3_nt: TGCGCCAGCAGCTTGGTTGTCCTGGGTCGGGACACTGAAGCTTTCTTT
cdr3_length: 14; d_call: TRBD2; j_call: TRBJ2-7; clone_size: few; v_call: TRBV7-9; cdr3_aa: CSSSLAGAVYEQYF; cdr3_nt: TGTTCCAGCAGCTTAGCGGGGGCGGTCTACGAGCAGTACTTC
cdr3_length: 16; d_call: TRBD1; j_call: TRBJ2-3; clone_size: few; v_call: TRBV5-8; cdr3_aa: CASSLGRDRDADTQYF; cdr3_nt: TGTGCCAGCAGCTTAGGTCGGGACAGGGACGCCGATACGCAGTATTTT
cdr3_length: 14; d_call: NA; j_call: TRBJ1-1; clone_size: once; v_call: TRBV5-1; cdr3_aa: CASSFQGYGTEAFF; cdr3_nt: TGCGCCAGCAGCTTTCAGGGGTACGGCACTGAAGCTTTCTTT
cdr3_length: 15; d_call: NA; j_call: TRBJ2-7; clone_size: NA; v_call: TRBV23-1; cdr3_aa: CASSQSRRVGSEQYF; cdr3_nt: TGCGCCAGCAGTCAATCGAGGAGGGTAGGAAGCGAGCAGTACTTC
cdr3_length: 16; d_call: NA; j_call: TRBJ2-2; clone_size: once; v_call: TRBV5-6; cdr3_aa: CASSLVGQANTGELFF; cdr3_nt: TGTGCCAGCAGCTTAGTAGGACAAGCCAACACCGGGGAGCTGTTTTTT
cdr3_length: 13; d_call: NA; j_call: TRBJ2-1; clone_size: NA; v_call: TRBV25-1; cdr3_aa: CASSRGQYNEQFF; cdr3_nt: TGTGCCAGCAGTCGAGGACAATACAATGAGCAGTTCTTC
cdr3_length: 15; d_call: TRBD1; j_call: TRBJ2-1; clone_size: NA; v_call: TRBV9; cdr3_aa: CASSPRDRALNEQFF; cdr3_nt: TGTGCCAGCAGCCCTCGGGACAGGGCCCTCAATGAGCAGTTCTTC
cdr3_length: 13; d_call: NA; j_call: TRBJ1-2; clone_size: NA; v_call: TRBV5-1; cdr3_aa: CASSQSQWYGYTF; cdr3_nt: TGCGCCAGCAGCCAATCCCAGTGGTATGGCTACACCTTC
cdr3_length: 17; d_call: NA; j_call: TRBJ2-1; clone_size: NA; v_call: TRBV7-2; cdr3_aa: CASSLDLLGISYNEQFF; cdr3_nt: TGTGCCAGCAGCTTGGACTTACTCGGGATCTCCTACAATGAGCAGTTCTTC
cdr3_length: 18; d_call: TRBD1; j_call: TRBJ2-6; clone_size: NA; v_call: TRBV10-3; cdr3_aa: CAINRDRETSSGANVLTF; cdr3_nt: TGTGCCATCAACCGGGACAGGGAGACTAGCTCTGGGGCCAACGTCCTGACTTTC
cdr3_length: 15; d_call: TRBD1; j_call: TRBJ2-7; clone_size: NA; v_call: TRBV6-5; cdr3_aa: CASSYLGQGKDEQYF; cdr3_nt: TGTGCCAGCAGTTACCTGGGACAGGGGAAAGACGAGCAGTACTTC
cdr3_length: 15; d_call: NA; j_call: TRBJ2-7; clone_size: NA; v_call: TRBV30; cdr3_aa: CAGKPWGGPSYEQYF; cdr3_nt: TGTGCCGGAAAGCCGTGGGGGGGGCCTTCCTACGAGCAGTACTTC
cdr3_length: 15; d_call: NA; j_call: TRBJ2-1; clone_size: few; v_call: TRBV5-4; cdr3_aa: CASSLRGGGNNEQFF; cdr3_nt: TGTGCCAGCAGCTTGAGGGGCGGGGGCAACAATGAGCAGTTCTTC
cdr3_length: 15; d_call: NA; j_call: TRBJ1-1; clone_size: NA; v_call: TRBV9; cdr3_aa: CASSPVGGSKTEAFF; cdr3_nt: TGTGCCAGCAGCCCCGTAGGAGGGTCGAAAACTGAAGCTTTCTTT
cdr3_length: 19; d_call: TRBD2; j_call: TRBJ2-1; clone_size: NA; v_call: TRBV10-3; cdr3_aa: CAIRAGTSGRARSNNEQFF; cdr3_nt: TGTGCCATCAGGGCCGGGACTAGCGGGAGGGCGCGGTCGAACAATGAGCAGTTCTTC
cdr3_length: 13; d_call: NA; j_call: TRBJ2-1; clone_size: NA; v_call: TRBV5-1; cdr3_aa: CASSPSGRNEQFF; cdr3_nt: TGCGCCAGCAGCCCATCGGGTCGCAATGAGCAGTTCTTC